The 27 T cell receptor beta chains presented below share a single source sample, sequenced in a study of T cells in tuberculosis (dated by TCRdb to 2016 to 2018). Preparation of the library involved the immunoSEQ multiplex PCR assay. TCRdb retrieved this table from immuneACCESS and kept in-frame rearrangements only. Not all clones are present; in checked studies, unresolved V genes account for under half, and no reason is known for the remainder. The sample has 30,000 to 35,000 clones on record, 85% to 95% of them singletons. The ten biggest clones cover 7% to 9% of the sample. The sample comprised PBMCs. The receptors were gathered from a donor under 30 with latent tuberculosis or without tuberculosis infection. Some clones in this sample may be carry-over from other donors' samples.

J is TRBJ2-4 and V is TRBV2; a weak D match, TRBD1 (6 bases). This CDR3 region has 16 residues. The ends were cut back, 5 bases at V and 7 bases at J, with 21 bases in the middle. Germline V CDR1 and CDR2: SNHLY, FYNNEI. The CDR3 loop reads CASSSNRVRVRNIQYF. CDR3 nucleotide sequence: TGTGCCAGCAGTTCCAACAGGGTCCGGGTTAGGAACATTCAGTACTTC.

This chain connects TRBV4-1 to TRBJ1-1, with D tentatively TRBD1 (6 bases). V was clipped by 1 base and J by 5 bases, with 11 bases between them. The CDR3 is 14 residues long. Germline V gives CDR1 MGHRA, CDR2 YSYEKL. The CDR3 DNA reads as TGCGCCAGCAGCCAAGGAGGGGGAATGACTGAAGCTTTCTTT. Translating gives CASSQGGGMTEAFF.

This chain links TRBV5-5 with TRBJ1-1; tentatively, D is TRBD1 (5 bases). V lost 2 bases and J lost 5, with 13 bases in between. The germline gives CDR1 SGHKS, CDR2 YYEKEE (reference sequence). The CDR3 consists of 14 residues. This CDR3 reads CASSFDGAGTEAFF. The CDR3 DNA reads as TGTGCCAGCAGCTTTGATGGGGCAGGGACTGAAGCTTTCTTT.

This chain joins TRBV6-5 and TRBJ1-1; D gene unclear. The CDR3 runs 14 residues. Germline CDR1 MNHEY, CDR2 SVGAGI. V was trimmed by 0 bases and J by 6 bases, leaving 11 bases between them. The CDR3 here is CASSYSFGSSEAFF. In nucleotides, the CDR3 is TGTGCCAGCAGTTACTCGTTTGGGAGCTCTGAAGCTTTCTTT.

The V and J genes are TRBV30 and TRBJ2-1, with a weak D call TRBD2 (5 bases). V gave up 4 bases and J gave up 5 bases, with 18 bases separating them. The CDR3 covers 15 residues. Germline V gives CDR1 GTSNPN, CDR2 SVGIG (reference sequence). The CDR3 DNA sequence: TGTGCCTGGATCGGGTCGGGGTCCCTCCACAATGAGCAGTTCTTC. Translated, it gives CAWIGSGSLHNEQFF.

The CDR3 DNA is TGTGCCAGCAGTGGATCGACAGGGATTAATGAAAAACTGTTTTTT. The encoded protein is CASSGSTGINEKLFF. The chain combines TRBV25-1 with TRBJ1-4; TRBD1 aligns across 7 bases. The junction had 6 bases not matched to a gene; V was cut back by 4 bases and J by 4 bases. The CDR3 consists of 15 residues. Germline CDR1 is MGHDK and CDR2 is SYGVNS.

The CDR3 bases are TGCGCCAGCAGCCAAGGGTCAAGGACAGGGCGAAACACCATATATTTT. It codes for CASSQGSRTGRNTIYF. The genes are TRBV4-1 and TRBJ1-3, with 8 bases aligning to TRBD1. With 1 base clipped from V and 5 bases from J, the junction kept 7 bases outside the gene matches. CDR1 MGHRA and CDR2 YSYEKL come from the germline V gene. This CDR3 has 16 amino acids.

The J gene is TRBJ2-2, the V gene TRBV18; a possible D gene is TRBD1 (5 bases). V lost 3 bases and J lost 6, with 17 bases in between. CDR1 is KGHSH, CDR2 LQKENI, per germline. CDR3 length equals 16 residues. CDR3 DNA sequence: TGTGCCAGCTCACCCGCCAGGGTAGAATTGGCCGGGGAGCTGTTTTTT. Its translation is CASSPARVELAGELFF.

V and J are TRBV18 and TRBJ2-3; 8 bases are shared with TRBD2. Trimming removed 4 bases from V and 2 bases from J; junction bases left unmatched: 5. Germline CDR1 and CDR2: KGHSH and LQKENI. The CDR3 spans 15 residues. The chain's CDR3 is CASSLLADPTDTQYF. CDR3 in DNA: TGTGCCAGCTCACTACTAGCGGATCCCACAGATACGCAGTATTTT.

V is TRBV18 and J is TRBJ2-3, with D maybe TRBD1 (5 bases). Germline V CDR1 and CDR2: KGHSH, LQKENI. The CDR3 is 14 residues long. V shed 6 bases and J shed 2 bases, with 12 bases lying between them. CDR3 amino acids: CASSPRQSTDTQYF. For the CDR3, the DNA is TGTGCCAGCTCCCCTAGACAGTCCACAGATACGCAGTATTTT.

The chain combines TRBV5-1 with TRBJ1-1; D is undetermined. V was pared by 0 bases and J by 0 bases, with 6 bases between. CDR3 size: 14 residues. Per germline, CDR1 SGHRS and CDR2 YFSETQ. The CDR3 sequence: CASSLGEVNTEAFF. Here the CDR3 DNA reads TGCGCCAGCAGCTTGGGAGAGGTGAACACTGAAGCTTTCTTT.

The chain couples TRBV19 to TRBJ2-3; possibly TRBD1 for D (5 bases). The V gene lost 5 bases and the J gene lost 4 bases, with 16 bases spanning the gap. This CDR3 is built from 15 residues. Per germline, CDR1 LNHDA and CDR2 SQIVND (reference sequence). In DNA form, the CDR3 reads TGTGCCAGTAGTGCCAAGGGGATTACCGCAGATACGCAGTATTTT. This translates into CASSAKGITADTQYF.

This CDR3 reads CASSPDSSYEQYF. The CDR3 DNA follows: TGCGCCAGCAGCCCGGACAGTTCCTACGAGCAGTACTTC. The rearrangement uses TRBV5-1 and TRBJ2-7; a weak D match, TRBD1 (6 bases). Per the germline V gene, CDR1 is SGHRS and CDR2 is YFSETQ. Deletions cut 4 bases from V and 1 base from J, with 9 bases between. The CDR3 has 13 residues.

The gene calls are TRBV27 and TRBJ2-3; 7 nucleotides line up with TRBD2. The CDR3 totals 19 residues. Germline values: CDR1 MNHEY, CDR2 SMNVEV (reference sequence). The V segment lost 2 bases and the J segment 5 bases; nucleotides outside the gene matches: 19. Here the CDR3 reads CASSLERSWREPYRDTQYF. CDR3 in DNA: TGTGCCAGCAGTTTAGAAAGGAGTTGGCGGGAGCCATACAGAGATACGCAGTATTTT.

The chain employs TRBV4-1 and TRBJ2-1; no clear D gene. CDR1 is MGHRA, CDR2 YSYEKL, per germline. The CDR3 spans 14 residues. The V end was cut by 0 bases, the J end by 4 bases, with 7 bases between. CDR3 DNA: TGCGCCAGCAGCCAAGATCCCAGTTACAATGAGCAGTTCTTC. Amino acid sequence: CASSQDPSYNEQFF.

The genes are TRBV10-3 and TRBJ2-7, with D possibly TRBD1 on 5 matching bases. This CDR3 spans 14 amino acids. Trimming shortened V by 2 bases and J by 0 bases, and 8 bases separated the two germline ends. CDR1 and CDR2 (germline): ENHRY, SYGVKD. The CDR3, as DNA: TGTGCCATCAGTGAGGACAGTAGCTCCTACGAGCAGTACTTC. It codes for CAISEDSSSYEQYF.

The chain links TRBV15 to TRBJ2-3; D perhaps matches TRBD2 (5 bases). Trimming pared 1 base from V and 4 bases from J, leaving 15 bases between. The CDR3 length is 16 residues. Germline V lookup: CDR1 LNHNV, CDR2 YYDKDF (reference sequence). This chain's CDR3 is CATSRGGDRGADTQYF. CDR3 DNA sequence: TGTGCCACCAGCAGAGGAGGTGATCGGGGAGCAGATACGCAGTATTTT. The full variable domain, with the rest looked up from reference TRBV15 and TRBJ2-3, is DAMVIQNPRYQVTQFGKPVTLSCSQTLNHNVMYWYQQKSSQAPKLLFHYYDKDFNNEADTPDNFQSRRPNTSFCFLDIRSPGLGDTAMYLCATSRGGDRGADTQYFGPGTRLTVL.

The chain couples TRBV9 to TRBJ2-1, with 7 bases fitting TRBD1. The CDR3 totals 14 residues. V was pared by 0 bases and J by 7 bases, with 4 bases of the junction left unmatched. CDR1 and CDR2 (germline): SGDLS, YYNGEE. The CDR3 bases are TGTGCCAGCAGCGTAGTCGCAGGGGGAAATGAGCAGTTCTTC. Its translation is CASSVVAGGNEQFF.

CDR3: CASSRAGVSAGELFF. The CDR3 region has the DNA TGTGCCAGCTCACGGGCGGGAGTGTCTGCCGGGGAGCTGTTTTTT. This chain connects TRBV18 to TRBJ2-2; TRBD2 agrees at 7 bases. The CDR3 has 15 amino acids. From germline, CDR1 is KGHSH and CDR2 LQKENI. V lost 4 bases and J lost 6; bases outside the gene matches: 8.

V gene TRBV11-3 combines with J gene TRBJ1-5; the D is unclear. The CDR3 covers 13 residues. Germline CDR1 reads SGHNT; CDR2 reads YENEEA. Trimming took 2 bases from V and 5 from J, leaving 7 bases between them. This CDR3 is CASSLFEDQPQHF. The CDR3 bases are TGTGCCAGCAGCTTATTTGAGGATCAGCCCCAGCATTTT.

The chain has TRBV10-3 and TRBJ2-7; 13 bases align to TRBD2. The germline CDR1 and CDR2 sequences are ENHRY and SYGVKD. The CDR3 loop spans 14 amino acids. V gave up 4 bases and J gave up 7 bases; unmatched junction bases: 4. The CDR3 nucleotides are TGTGCCATCAGTGCCGGACTAGCGGGAGAAGAGCAGTACTTC. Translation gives CAISAGLAGEEQYF.

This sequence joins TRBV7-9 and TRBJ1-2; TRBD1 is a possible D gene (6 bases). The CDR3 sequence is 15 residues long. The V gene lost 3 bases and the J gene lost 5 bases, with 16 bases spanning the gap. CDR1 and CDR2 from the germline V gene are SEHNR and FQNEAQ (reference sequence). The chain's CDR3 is CASSLGHLGSYGYTF. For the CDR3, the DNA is TGTGCCAGCAGCTTGGGACATCTCGGCTCATATGGCTACACCTTC.

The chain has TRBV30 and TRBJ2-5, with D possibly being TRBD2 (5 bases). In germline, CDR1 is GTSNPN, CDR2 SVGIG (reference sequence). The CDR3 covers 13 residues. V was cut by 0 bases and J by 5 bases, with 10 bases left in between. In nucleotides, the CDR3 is TGTGCCTGGAGTGTAGAGGGTCGGGAGACCCAGTACTTC. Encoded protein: CAWSVEGRETQYF.

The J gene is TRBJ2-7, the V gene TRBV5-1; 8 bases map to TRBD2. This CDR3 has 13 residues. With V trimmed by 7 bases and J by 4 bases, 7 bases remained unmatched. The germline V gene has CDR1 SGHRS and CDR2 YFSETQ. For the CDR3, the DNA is TGCGCCAGCCAGCAGGCGGGGGGTTACGAGCAGTACTTC. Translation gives CASQQAGGYEQYF.

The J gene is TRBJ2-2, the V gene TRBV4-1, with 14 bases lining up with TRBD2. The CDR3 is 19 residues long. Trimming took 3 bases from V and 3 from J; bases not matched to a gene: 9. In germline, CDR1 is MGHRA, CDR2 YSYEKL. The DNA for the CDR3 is TGCGCCAGCAGCCACGGGACTAGCGGGAGACAAATCGACACCGGGGAGCTGTTTTTT. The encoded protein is CASSHGTSGRQIDTGELFF.

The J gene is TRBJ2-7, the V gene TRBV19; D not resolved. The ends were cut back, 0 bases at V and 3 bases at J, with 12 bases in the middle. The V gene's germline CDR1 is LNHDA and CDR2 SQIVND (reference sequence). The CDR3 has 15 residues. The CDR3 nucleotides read TGTGCCAGTAGTATAGATCCAGGCAGGTACTACGAGCAGTACTTC. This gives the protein CASSIDPGRYYEQYF.

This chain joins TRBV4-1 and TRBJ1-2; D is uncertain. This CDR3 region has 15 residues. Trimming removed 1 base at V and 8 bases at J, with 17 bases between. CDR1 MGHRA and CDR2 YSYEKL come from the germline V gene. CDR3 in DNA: TGCGCCAGCAGCCAAGGGGCCCAACAAGTTAGGGGCTACACCTTC. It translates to CASSQGAQQVRGYTF.